Here is one T cell receptor (beta chain) with its context. Its cognate antigen is unknown. In every patient, relapse followed autologous stem cell transplantation, while exposure to brentuximab vedotin differed. The study recorded best responses of complete response, partial response or progressive disease. Sequenced by immunoSEQ multiplex PCR; TCRdb stores in-frame clones only, minus some. The table lists 70,000 or so clones, 65% to 75% of them singletons. This CDR3 contains 16 residues. Germline assignment: CDR1 MNHEY and CDR2 SMNVEV (reference sequence). The ends lost 6 bases at V and 0 bases at J; junction bases unmatched: 8. These data belong to a study of PD-1 blockade in classical Hodgkin lymphoma. Study results and limitations: Complete responders started with a diversity level that resembled newly diagnosed patients at baseline. Diversity in CD4+ TCRs, unlike that measured in CD8+ TCRs, had risen significantly by C4D1. When nivolumab was started under 1 year after ASCT, patients were excluded.

This sequence originates from a human donor with classical Hodgkin lymphoma. The specimen comprised peripheral blood mononuclear cells (PBMCs), sampled before the second cycle of nivolumab. The chain recombines TRBV27 with TRBJ2-1; 7 bases map to TRBD2. The DNA for the CDR3 is TGTGCCAGCAGGACGAGCGGGATGAGCTCCTACAATGAGCAGTTCTTC. It encodes CASRTSGMSSYNEQFF.